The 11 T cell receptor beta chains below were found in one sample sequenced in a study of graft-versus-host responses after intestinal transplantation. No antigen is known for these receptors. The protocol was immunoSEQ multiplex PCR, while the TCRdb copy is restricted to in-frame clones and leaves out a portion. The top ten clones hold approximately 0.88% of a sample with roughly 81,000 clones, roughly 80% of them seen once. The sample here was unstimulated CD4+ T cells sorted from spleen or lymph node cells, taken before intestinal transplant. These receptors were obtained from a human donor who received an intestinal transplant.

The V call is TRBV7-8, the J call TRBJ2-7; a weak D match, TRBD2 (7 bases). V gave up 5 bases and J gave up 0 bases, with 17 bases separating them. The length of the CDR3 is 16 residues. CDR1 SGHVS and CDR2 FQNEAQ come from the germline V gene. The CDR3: CASSSREGGSSYEQYF. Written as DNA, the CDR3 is TGTGCCAGCAGCAGTAGGGAGGGGGGAAGCTCCTACGAGCAGTACTTC.

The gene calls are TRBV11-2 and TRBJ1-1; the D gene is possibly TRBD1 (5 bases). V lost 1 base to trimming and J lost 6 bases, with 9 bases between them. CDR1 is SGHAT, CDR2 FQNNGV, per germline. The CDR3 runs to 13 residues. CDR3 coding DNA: TGTGCCAGCAGCTTAGTTTGGGGGGCTGAAGCTTTCTTT. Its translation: CASSLVWGAEAFF. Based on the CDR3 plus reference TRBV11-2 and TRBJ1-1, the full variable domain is EAGVAQSPRYKIIEKRQSVAFWCNPISGHATLYWYQQILGQGPKLLIQFQNNGVVDDSQLPKDRFSAERLKGVDSTLKIQPAKLEDSAVYLCASSLVWGAEAFFGQGTRLTVV.

CDR3 DNA sequence: TGCGCCAGTCGACCGGGACTAGCGGGATTCCCCAGCACAGATACGCAGTATTTT. Translated: CASRPGLAGFPSTDTQYF. The chain recombines TRBV4-1 with TRBJ2-3, with 13 bases lining up with TRBD2. The V gene end was trimmed by 9 bases and the J gene end by 0 bases; junction bases not matched to a gene: 12. The CDR3 runs to 18 residues. CDR1 is MGHRA, CDR2 YSYEKL, per germline.

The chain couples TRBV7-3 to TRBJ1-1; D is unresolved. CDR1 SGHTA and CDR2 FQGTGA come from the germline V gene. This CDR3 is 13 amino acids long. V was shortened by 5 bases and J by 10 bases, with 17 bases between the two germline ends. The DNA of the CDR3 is TGTGCCAGCAGCCCCTCGGACTGGGGAGGAGCTTTCTTT. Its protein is CASSPSDWGGAFF. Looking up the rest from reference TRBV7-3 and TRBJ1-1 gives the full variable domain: GAGVSQTPSNKVTEKGKYVELRCDPISGHTALYWYRQSLGQGPEFLIYFQGTGAADDSGLPNDRFFAVRPEGSVSTLKIQRTERGDSAVYLCASSPSDWGGAFFGQGTRLTVV.

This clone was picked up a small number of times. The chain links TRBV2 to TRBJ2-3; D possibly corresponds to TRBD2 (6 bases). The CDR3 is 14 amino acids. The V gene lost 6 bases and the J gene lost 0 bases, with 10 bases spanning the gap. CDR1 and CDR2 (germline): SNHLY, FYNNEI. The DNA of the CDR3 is TGTGCCAGCAGGAGACTAGTCAGCACAGATACGCAGTATTTT. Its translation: CASRRLVSTDTQYF.

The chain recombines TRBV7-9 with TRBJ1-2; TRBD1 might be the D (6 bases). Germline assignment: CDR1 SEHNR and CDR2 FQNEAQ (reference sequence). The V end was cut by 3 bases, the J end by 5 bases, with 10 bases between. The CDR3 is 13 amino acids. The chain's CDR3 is CASSFEGVYGYTF. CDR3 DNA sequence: TGTGCCAGCAGCTTTGAGGGGGTATATGGCTACACCTTC. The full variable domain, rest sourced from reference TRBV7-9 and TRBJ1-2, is DTGVSQNPRHKITKRGQNVTFRCDPISEHNRLYWYRQTLGQGPEFLTYFQNEAQLEKSRLLSDRFSAERPKGSFSTLEIQRTEQGDSAMYLCASSFEGVYGYTFGSGTRLTVV.

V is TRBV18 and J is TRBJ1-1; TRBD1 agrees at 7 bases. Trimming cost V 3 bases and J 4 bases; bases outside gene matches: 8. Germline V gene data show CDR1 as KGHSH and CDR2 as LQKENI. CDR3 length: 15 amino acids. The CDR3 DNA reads TGTGCCAGCTCACCGCAGACAGGGAGTGGCACTGAAGCTTTCTTT. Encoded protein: CASSPQTGSGTEAFF.

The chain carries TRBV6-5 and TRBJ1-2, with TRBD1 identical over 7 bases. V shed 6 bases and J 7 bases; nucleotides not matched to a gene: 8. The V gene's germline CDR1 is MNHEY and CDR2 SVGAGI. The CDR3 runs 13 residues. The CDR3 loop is CASSQTGMRGYTF. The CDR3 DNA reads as TGTGCCAGCAGCCAGACAGGGATGCGTGGCTACACCTTC.

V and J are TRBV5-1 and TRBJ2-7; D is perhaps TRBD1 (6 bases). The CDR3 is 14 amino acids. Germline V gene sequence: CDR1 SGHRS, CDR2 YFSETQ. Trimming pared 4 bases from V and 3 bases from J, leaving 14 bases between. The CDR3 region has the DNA TGCGCCAGCAGCGTAGGACAGCCGAACTACGAGCAGTACTTC. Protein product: CASSVGQPNYEQYF.

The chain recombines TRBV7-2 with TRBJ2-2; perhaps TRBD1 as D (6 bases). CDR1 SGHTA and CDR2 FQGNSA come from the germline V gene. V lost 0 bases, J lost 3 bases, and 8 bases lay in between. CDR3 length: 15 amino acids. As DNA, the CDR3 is TGTGCCAGCAGCTTAGCGCAGGGGTACACCGGGGAGCTGTTTTTT. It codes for CASSLAQGYTGELFF.

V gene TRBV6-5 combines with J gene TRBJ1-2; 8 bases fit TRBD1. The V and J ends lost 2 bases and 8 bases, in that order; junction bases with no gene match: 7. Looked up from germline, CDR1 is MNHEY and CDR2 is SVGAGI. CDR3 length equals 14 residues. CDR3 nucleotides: TGTGCCAGCAGTTACCAACAGGGGGTAGTGGGCTACACCTTC. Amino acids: CASSYQQGVVGYTF.